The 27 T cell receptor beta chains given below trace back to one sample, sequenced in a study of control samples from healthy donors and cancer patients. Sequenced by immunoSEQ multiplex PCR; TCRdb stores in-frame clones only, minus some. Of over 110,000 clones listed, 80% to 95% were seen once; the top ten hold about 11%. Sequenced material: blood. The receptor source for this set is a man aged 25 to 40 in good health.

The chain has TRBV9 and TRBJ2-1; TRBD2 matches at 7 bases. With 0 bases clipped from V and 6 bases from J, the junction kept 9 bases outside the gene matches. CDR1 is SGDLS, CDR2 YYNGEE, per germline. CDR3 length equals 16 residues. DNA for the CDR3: TGTGCCAGCAGCGTAGGACTTAATAGGGAGGGCAATGAGCAGTTCTTC. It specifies CASSVGLNREGNEQFF.

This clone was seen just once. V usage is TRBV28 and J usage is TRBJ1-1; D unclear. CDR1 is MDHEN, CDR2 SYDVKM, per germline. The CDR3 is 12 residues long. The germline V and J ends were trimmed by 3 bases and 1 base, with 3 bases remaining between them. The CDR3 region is CASSLSNTEAFF. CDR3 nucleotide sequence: TGTGCCAGCAGTTTGTCGAACACTGAAGCTTTCTTT.

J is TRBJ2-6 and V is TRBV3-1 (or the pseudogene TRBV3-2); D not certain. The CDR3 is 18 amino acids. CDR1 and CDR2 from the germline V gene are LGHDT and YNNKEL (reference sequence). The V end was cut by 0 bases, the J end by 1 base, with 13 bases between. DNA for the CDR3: TGTGCCAGCAGCCAAGAAGAGTTGCTTTTATCTGGGGCCAACGTCCTGACTTTC. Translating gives CASSQEELLLSGANVLTF.

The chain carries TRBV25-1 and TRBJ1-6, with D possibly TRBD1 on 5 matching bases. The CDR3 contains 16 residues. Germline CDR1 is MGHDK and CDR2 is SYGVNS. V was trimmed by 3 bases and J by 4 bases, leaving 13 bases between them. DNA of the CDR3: TGTGCCAGCAGTGAGACAGCCCGGGGTTATAATTCACCCCTCCACTTT. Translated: CASSETARGYNSPLHF. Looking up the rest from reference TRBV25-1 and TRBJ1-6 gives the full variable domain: EADIYQTPRYLVIGTGKKITLECSQTMGHDKMYWYQQDPGMELHLIHYSYGVNSTEKGDLSSESTVSRIRTEHFPLTLESARPSHTSQYLCASSETARGYNSPLHFGNGTRLTVT.

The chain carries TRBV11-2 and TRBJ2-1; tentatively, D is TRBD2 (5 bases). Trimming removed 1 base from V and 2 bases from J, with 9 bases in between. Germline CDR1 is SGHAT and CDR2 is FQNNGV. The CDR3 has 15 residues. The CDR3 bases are TGTGCCAGCAGCTTAGCCCCGGGAACCTACAATGAGCAGTTCTTC. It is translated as CASSLAPGTYNEQFF.

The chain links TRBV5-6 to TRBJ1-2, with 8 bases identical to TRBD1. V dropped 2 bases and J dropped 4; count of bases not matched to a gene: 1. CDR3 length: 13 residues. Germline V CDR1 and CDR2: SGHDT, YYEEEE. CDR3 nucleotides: TGTGCCAGCAGCTTTACAGGGGGCTATGGCTACACCTTC. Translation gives CASSFTGGYGYTF.

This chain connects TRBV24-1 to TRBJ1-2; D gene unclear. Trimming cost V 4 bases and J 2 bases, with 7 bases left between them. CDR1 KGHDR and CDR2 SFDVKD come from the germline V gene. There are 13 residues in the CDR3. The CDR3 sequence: CATSDRGNYGYTF. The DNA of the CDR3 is TGTGCCACCAGTGACCGCGGGAACTATGGCTACACCTTC.

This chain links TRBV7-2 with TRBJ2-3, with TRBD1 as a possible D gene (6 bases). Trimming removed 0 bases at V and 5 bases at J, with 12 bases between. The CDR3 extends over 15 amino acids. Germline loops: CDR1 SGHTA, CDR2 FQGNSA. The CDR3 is CASSLALSGVDTQYF. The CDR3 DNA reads TGTGCCAGCAGCTTAGCGTTGTCAGGGGTAGATACGCAGTATTTT.

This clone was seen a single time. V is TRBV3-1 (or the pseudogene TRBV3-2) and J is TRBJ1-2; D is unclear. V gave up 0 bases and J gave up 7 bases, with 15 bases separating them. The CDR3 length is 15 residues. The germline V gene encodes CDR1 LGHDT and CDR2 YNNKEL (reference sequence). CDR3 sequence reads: CASSQDSGPSAGYTF. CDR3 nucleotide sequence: TGTGCCAGCAGCCAAGACTCTGGGCCTTCGGCTGGCTACACCTTC.

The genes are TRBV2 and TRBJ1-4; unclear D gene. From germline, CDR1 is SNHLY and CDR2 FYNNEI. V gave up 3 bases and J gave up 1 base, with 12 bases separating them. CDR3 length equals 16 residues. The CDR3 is CASSERLRRTNEKLFF. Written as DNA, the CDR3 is TGTGCCAGCAGTGAGAGACTCCGGCGAACTAATGAAAAACTGTTTTTT.

The CDR3 DNA reads TGTGCCAGCCGCAGGGAGTTATATGGCTACACCTTC. It encodes CASRRELYGYTF. J is TRBJ1-2 and V is TRBV28, with a tentative D call TRBD1 (5 bases). In germline, CDR1 is MDHEN, CDR2 SYDVKM. This CDR3 has 12 amino acids. V was pared by 8 bases and J by 5 bases, with 12 bases between.

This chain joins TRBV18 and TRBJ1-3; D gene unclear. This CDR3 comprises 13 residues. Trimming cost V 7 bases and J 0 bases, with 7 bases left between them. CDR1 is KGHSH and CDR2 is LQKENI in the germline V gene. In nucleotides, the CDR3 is TGTGCCAGCTTGCCAAACTCTGGAAACACCATATATTTT. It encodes CASLPNSGNTIYF.

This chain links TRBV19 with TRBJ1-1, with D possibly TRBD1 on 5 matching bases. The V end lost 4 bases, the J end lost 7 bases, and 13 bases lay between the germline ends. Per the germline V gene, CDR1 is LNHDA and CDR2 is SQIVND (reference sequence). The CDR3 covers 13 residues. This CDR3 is CASSTPWGLEAFF. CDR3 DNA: TGTGCCAGTAGTACCCCCTGGGGCCTTGAAGCTTTCTTT.

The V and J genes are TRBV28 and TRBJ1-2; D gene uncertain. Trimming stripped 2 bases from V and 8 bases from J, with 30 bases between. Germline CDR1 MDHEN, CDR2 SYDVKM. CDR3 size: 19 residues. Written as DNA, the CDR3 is TGTGCCAGCAGTTTAAAGAACGTTCCGATGACGCGCCGGACGCCAGGCTACACCTTC. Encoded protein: CASSLKNVPMTRRTPGYTF.

CDR3: CATSRDLASGNYEQYF. The CDR3, as DNA: TGTGCCACCAGCAGAGATCTTGCTAGCGGAAACTACGAGCAGTACTTC. This chain connects TRBV15 to TRBJ2-7; 7 positions match TRBD2. J gave up 3 bases and V 0 bases, and 8 bases lay outside the gene matches. The germline V gene encodes CDR1 LNHNV and CDR2 YYDKDF (reference sequence). This CDR3 comprises 16 residues. Using reference TRBV15 and TRBJ2-7 for the parts outside the CDR3, the full variable domain is DAMVIQNPRYQVTQFGKPVTLSCSQTLNHNVMYWYQQKSSQAPKLLFHYYDKDFNNEADTPDNFQSRRPNTSFCFLDIRSPGLGDTAMYLCATSRDLASGNYEQYFGPGTRLTVT.

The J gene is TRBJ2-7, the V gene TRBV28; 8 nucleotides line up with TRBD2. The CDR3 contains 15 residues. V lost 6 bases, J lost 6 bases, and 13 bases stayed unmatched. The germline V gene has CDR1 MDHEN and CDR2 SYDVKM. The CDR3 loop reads CASSKSGSVKGEQYF. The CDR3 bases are TGTGCCAGCAGCAAAAGCGGGAGCGTAAAGGGCGAGCAGTACTTC.

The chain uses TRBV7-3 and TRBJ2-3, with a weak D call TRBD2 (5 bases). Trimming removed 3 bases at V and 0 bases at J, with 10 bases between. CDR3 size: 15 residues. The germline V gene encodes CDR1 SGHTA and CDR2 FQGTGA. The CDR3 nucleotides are TGTGCCAGCAGCTTCGGACTGGGAAGCACAGATACGCAGTATTTT. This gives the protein CASSFGLGSTDTQYF.

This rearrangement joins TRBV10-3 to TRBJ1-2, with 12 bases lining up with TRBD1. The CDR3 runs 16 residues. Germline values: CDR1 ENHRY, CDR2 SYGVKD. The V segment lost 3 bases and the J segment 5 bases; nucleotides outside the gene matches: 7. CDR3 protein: CAISDWGQGAWYGYTF. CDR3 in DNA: TGTGCCATCAGTGATTGGGGACAGGGGGCATGGTATGGCTACACCTTC.

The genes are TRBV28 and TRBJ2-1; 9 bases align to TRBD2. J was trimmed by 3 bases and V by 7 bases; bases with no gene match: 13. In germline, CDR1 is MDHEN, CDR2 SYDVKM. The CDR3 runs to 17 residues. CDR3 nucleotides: TGTGCCAGCATTTCGGGGGCTAGCGGGACCCTCTACAATGAGCAGTTCTTC. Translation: CASISGASGTLYNEQFF. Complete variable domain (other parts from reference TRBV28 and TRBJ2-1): DVKVTQSSRYLVKRTGEKVFLECVQDMDHENMFWYRQDPGLGLRLIYFSYDVKMKEKGDIPEGYSVSREKKERFSLILESASTNQTSMYLCASISGASGTLYNEQFFGPGTRLTVL.

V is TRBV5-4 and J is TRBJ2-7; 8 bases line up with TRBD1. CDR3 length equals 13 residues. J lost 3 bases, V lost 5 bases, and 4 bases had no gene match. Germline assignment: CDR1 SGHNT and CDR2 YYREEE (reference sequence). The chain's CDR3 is CASSWDRSYEQYF. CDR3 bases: TGTGCCAGCAGTTGGGACAGGAGCTACGAGCAGTACTTC.

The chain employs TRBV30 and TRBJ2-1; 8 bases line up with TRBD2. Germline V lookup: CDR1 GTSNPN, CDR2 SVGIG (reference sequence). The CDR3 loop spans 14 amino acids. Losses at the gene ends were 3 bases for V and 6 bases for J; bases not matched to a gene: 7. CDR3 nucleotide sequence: TGTGCCTGGAGAGCAGCGGGAGACGTCAATGAGCAGTTCTTC. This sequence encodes CAWRAAGDVNEQFF.

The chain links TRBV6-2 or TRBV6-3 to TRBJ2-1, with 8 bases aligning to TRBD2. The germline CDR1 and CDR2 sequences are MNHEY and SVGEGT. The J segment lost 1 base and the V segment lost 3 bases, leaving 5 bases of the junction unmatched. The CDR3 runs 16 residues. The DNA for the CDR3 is TGTGCCAGCAGTTATACGGGGACTAGGTCCTACAATGAGCAGTTCTTC. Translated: CASSYTGTRSYNEQFF.

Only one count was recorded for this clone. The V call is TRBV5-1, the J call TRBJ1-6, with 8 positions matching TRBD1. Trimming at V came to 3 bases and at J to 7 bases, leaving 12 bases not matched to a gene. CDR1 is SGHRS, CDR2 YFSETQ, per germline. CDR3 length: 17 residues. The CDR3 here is CASSSLQGGLGNSPLHF. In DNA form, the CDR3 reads TGCGCCAGCAGCTCGTTACAGGGGGGACTGGGCAATTCACCCCTCCACTTT. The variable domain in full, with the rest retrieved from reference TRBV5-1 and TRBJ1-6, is KAGVTQTPRYLIKTRGQQVTLSCSPISGHRSVSWYQQTPGQGLQFLFEYFSETQRNKGNFPGRFSGRQFSNSRSEMNVSTLELGDSALYLCASSSLQGGLGNSPLHFGNGTRLTVT.

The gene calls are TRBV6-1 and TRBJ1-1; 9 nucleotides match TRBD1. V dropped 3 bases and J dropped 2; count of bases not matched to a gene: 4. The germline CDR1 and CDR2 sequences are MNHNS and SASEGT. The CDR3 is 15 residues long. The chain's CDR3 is CASSDRQGVNTEAFF. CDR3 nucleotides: TGTGCCAGCAGTGACCGACAGGGGGTAAACACTGAAGCTTTCTTT.

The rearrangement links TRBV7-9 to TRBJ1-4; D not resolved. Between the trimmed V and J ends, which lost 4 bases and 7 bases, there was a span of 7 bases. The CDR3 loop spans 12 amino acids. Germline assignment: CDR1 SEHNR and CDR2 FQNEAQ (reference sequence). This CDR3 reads CASSSLGEKLFF. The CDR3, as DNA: TGTGCCAGCAGCTCCCTAGGTGAAAAACTGTTTTTT.

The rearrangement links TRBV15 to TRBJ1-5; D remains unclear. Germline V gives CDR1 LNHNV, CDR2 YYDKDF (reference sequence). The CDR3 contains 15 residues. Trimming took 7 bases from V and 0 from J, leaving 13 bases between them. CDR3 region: CATNPGGHSNQPQHF. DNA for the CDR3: TGTGCCACCAATCCGGGCGGCCATAGCAATCAGCCCCAGCATTTT.

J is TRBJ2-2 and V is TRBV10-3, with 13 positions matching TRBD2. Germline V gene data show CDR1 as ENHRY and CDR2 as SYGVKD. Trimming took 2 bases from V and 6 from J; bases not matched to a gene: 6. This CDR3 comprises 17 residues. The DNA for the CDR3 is TGTGCCATCAGTGAGGGACTAGCGGGAGTGGTATCCGGGGAGCTGTTTTTT. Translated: CAISEGLAGVVSGELFF.